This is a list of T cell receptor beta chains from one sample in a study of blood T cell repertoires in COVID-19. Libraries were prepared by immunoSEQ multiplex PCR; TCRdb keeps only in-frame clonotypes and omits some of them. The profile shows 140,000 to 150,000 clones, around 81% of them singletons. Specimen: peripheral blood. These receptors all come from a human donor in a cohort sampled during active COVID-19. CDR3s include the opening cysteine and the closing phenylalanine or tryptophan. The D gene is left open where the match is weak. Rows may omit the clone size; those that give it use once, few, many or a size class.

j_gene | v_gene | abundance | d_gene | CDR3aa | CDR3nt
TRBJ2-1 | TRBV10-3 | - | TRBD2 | CAISERSSGRNNEQFF | TGTGCCATCAGTGAGCGCTCTAGCGGTAGGAACAATGAGCAGTTCTTC
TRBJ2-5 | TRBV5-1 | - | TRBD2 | CASSLSTSGRAQETQYF | TGCGCCAGCAGCTTAAGCACTAGCGGGAGGGCCCAAGAGACCCAGTACTTC
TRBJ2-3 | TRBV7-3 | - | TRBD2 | CASSLGLLAGALDTQYF | TGTGCCAGCAGCTTAGGCCTACTAGCGGGAGCACTGGATACGCAGTATTTT
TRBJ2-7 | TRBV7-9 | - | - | CASSLGGVLEQYF | TGTGCCAGCAGCTTAGGCGGAGTTTTAGAGCAGTACTTC
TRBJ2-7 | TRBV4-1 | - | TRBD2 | CASSPAGGRGVRAYEQYF | TGCGCCAGCAGCCCAGCGGGGGGGAGGGGAGTTAGAGCCTACGAGCAGTACTTC
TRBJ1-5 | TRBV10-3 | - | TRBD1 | CAISVRDRGDQPQHF | TGTGCCATCAGTGTCCGGGACAGGGGGGATCAGCCCCAGCATTTT
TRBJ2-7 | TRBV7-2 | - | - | CASSLGGLGQQFYEQYF | TGTGCCAGCAGCTTAGGTGGACTTGGACAGCAGTTCTACGAGCAGTACTTC
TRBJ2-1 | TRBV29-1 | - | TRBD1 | CSVEDRQGNNEQFF | TGCAGCGTTGAAGATAGACAGGGAAACAATGAGCAGTTCTTC
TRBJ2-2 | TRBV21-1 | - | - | CASSKDDRRRTGELFF | TGTGCCAGCAGCAAAGACGACAGGAGGAGGACCGGGGAGCTGTTTTTT
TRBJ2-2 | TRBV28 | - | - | CASSLGVTGELFF | TGTGCCAGCAGCCTAGGGGTCACCGGGGAGCTGTTTTTT
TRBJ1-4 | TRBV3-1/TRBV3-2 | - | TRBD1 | CASSQRTGEREKLFF | TGTGCCAGCAGCCAAAGGACAGGGGAAAGGGAAAAACTGTTTTTT
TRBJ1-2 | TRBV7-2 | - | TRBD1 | CASSMGQALYGYTF | TGTGCCAGCAGCATGGGACAGGCCCTCTATGGCTACACCTTC
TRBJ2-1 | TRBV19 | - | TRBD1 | CASKVGTGNNEQFF | TGTGCCAGTAAGGTTGGGACAGGGAACAATGAGCAGTTCTTC
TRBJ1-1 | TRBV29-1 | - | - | CSVEVGRLNTEAFF | TGCAGCGTTGAAGTTGGCAGGCTGAACACTGAAGCTTTCTTT
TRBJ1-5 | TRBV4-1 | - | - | CASSQGEQGGQPQHF | TGCGCCAGCAGCCAAGGGGAACAGGGCGGCCAGCCCCAGCATTTT
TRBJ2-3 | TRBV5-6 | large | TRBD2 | CASSYLSGARDTQYF | TGTGCCAGCAGCTACCTTAGCGGGGCTCGTGATACGCAGTATTTT